This T cell receptor (beta chain) comes out of a study of blood T cell repertoires in COVID-19 (dated by TCRdb to the early 2020s). Regarding the study in general: The collaborator samples originated in the United States, Italy and Spain and spanned the acute and convalescent phases of COVID-19. The prospective study material was composed of cDNA or gDNA derived from T cells, B-cell-depleted T cells, or PBMCs. Subjects who had been exposed to COVID-19, were actively infected with it, or had recovered from it provided the deeply sampled blood TCRbeta repertoires that made up the dataset. The repertoires were released in a freely available public database meant as a resource for research on the immune response to SARS-CoV-2. The samples were drawn from the first 160 participants of the ongoing ImmuneRACE study and from some 1,300 subjects provided by 6 global collaborators. Nearly every sample came with metadata listing a de-identified subject ID, COVID-19 status, age in years and sex. HLA class I and class II types, where available, came from metadata supplied by the sample provider rather than from assay-based typing.

This clone showed up just a few times. No antigen is known for it. The input lacks base qualities; no much larger clone sits a single base away. The immunoSEQ Assay, a bias-controlled multiplex PCR, was used to amplify TCRbeta CDR3 regions from genomic DNA. Processing in the source paper ran as follows. The number of nucleated cells in each sample was estimated from the amplification of reference gene primers within the assay. To quantify the absolute abundance of each unique TCRbeta CDR3 rearrangement, sequence reads were collapsed and filtered. For each sample, productive Simpson clonality was calculated as the square root of Simpson's diversity index across productive rearrangements. Held by TCRdb, this immuneACCESS table contains in-frame sequences only and omits some clones. Under half of the omission traces to an unresolved V gene where checked; the cause of the rest is unknown. The DNA was the basis for D and trimming; V, J and clone size are from that table. Recorded for this sample are nearly 85,000 clones; more than 70% of them occurred a single time. The biggest ten clones account for about a sixth of the sample.

Whole blood was collected in K2EDTA tubes by collaborating institutions according to the institutions' own protocols. For TCRbeta analysis, collaborators shipped samples in one of three forms: frozen whole blood, isolated PBMCs, or DNA extracted from either of those sample types. Findings and caveats that apply to the study as a whole: The amount of clinical and demographic metadata varied by source and participant and was provided uncurated.

This sequence originates from a woman between 55 and 75 years old with acute or convalescent COVID-19. The sample consisted of peripheral blood.

The encoded CDR3 is CASSSPLGGNTEAFF. The DNA is as follows: TGTGCCAGCAGCTCCCCTCTGGGGGGGAACACTGAAGCTTTCTTT. In this chain, TRBV11-2 is recombined with TRBJ1-1, and perhaps TRBD1 as D gene, on 5 matching bases. The CDR3 contains 15 residues, cysteine and phenylalanine counted. The retained sequence is limited to the CDR3, 45 bases, with the frame set at the first base. CDR1 and CDR2 are drawn from the germline V gene: SGHAT, FQNNGV. Trimming removed 4 bases from V and 1 base from J, leaving 13 bases between the germline ends.